A single sample gave rise to the 11 T cell receptor beta chains below, sequenced in a study of cytomegalovirus exposure and HLA in healthy donors. A multiplex PCR was run with 60 Vbeta primers and 13 Jbeta primers. Measured with immunoSEQ multiplex PCR; TCRdb has only the in-frame clones, and not every one. Among nearly 200,000 clones listed, 75% to 85% were seen once. Sequencing was carried out using PBMCs. All receptors come from a woman aged 45-65 years in good health and CMV-seropositive.

J is TRBJ1-2 and V is TRBV29-1; TRBD1 matches 9 bases. The length of the CDR3 is 16 residues. J was trimmed by 4 bases and V by 4 bases; bases with no gene match: 13. Germline values: CDR1 SQVTM, CDR2 ANQGSEA. This CDR3 reads CSVGPPGQGFPYGYTF. The CDR3 DNA reads TGCAGCGTTGGCCCACCGGGACAGGGATTCCCCTATGGCTACACCTTC.

The chain carries TRBV18 and TRBJ2-7; TRBD2 might be the D (5 bases). The CDR3 covers 13 residues. V was cut by 2 bases and J by 3 bases, with 8 bases left in between. Per germline, CDR1 KGHSH and CDR2 LQKENI. CDR3 DNA sequence: TGTGCCAGCTCACCATTGGGGAGCTACGAGCAGTACTTC. This sequence encodes CASSPLGSYEQYF.

CDR3 sequence (DNA): TGTGCCAGTAAGAGCGGTGAAAAACTGTTTTTT. Residues: CASKSGEKLFF. The chain carries TRBV19 and TRBJ1-4, with no clear D. The V gene's germline CDR1 is LNHDA and CDR2 SQIVND (reference sequence). Trimming removed 7 bases from V and 7 bases from J, with 7 bases in between. The CDR3 sequence is 11 residues long.

V usage is TRBV14 and J usage is TRBJ2-7; TRBD2 matches 8 bases. Trimming took 6 bases from V and 5 from J; bases not matched to a gene: 6. Germline V lookup: CDR1 SGHDN, CDR2 FVKESK. The CDR3 spans 13 residues. CDR3 in amino acids: CASRHSGTDEQYF. For the CDR3, the DNA is TGTGCCAGCAGACATAGCGGGACCGACGAGCAGTACTTC.

The CDR3 DNA reads TGTGCCAGTTTATTAGGGAGATCTGGAAACACCATATATTTT. This codes for CASLLGRSGNTIYF. The chain employs TRBV2 and TRBJ1-3; D gene uncertain. CDR3 length equals 14 residues. The V gene lost 9 bases and the J gene lost 1 base, with 13 bases spanning the gap. CDR1 SNHLY and CDR2 FYNNEI come from the germline V gene.

The V gene is TRBV6-1, the J gene TRBJ2-3; D is uncertain. The germline V and J ends were trimmed by 6 bases and 4 bases, with 11 bases remaining between them. This CDR3 region has 13 residues. CDR1 MNHNS and CDR2 SASEGT come from the germline V gene. In nucleotides, the CDR3 is TGTGCCAGCAGATTATCGGGTTCAGATACGCAGTATTTT. Encoded protein: CASRLSGSDTQYF.

The V and J genes are TRBV5-6 and TRBJ1-6; possible D gene TRBD1, 5 bases. Germline V lookup: CDR1 SGHDT, CDR2 YYEEEE. The ends were cut back, 0 bases at V and 4 bases at J, with 11 bases in the middle. CDR3 length: 16 residues. As DNA, the CDR3 is TGTGCCAGCAGCTTGGTCAGGGCGAGTTATAATTCACCCCTCCACTTT. Residues: CASSLVRASYNSPLHF.

The chain employs TRBV11-2 and TRBJ1-3, with 8 bases lining up with TRBD1. Per the germline V gene, CDR1 is SGHAT and CDR2 is FQNNGV. CDR3 length equals 15 residues. V lost 1 base, J lost 4 bases, and 3 bases stayed unmatched. The CDR3 reads CASSLVTGVGNTIYF. CDR3 DNA: TGTGCCAGCAGCTTAGTGACAGGGGTCGGAAACACCATATATTTT.

The chain combines TRBV6-6 with TRBJ2-1; a possible D gene is TRBD2 (5 bases). Germline V gene lookup returns CDR1 MNHNY and CDR2 SVGAGI (reference sequence). This CDR3 has 14 residues. V lost 4 bases and J 8 bases, leaving 15 bases between the germline ends. For the CDR3, the DNA is TGTGCCAGCAGTTCTGGACTGCGAACTGATGAGCAGTTCTTC. It encodes CASSSGLRTDEQFF.

This chain connects TRBV18 to TRBJ2-3; 7 positions match TRBD2. Trimming cost V 0 bases and J 3 bases; bases outside gene matches: 9. This CDR3 spans 17 amino acids. Germline V lookup: CDR1 KGHSH, CDR2 LQKENI. Here the CDR3 DNA reads TGTGCCAGCTCACCACCTGCTGGCGGGGGTGGAACAGATACGCAGTATTTT. Translated, it gives CASSPPAGGGGTDTQYF. Variable domain in full (rest from reference TRBV18 and TRBJ2-3): NAGVMQNPRHLVRRRGQEARLRCSPMKGHSHVYWYRQLPEEGLKFMVYLQKENIIDESGMPKERFSAEFPKEGPSILRIQQVVRGDSAAYFCASSPPAGGGGTDTQYFGPGTRLTVL.

V usage is TRBV29-1 and J usage is TRBJ1-2; unclear D gene. V lost 6 bases and J 0 bases, leaving 8 bases between the germline ends. The CDR3 has 12 residues. Germline-derived CDR1 and CDR2 are SQVTM and ANQGSEA. The CDR3 nucleotides read TGCAGCGTCGGCGGTTCTAACTATGGCTACACCTTC. It translates to CSVGGSNYGYTF.